This T cell receptor (beta chain) was identified during a study of cytomegalovirus exposure and HLA in healthy donors. Overall study results and limits: There were some public TCRs occurring in many donors, but most TCR sequences were rare. In vitro, three CMV-associated chains proved specific for CMV antigens.

CDR1 is SGHDN and CDR2 is FVKESK in the germline V gene. The CDR3 spans 14 residues. V lost 0 bases and J lost 0, with 3 bases in between. Turning to this clone: Its antigen is currently unknown.

Generated by immunoSEQ multiplex PCR, the TCRdb table keeps only in-frame clones and is missing some. The top ten hold around 3% of the sample, which has under 200,000 clones, about 89% seen once. This chain uses TRBV14 with TRBJ1-3; D is uncertain. This TCR derives from a young woman in good health and CMV-seropositive. Source material: PBMCs. CDR3: CASSQDHSGNTIYF. CDR3 sequence (DNA): TGTGCCAGCAGCCAAGATCACTCTGGAAACACCATATATTTT. Full variable domain (outside the CDR3, taken from reference TRBV14 and TRBJ1-3): EAGVTQFPSHSVIEKGQTVTLRCDPISGHDNLYWYRRVMGKEIKFLLHFVKESKQDESGMPNNRFLAERTGGTYSTLKVQPAELEDSGVYFCASSQDHSGNTIYFGEGSWLTVV.